These 20 T cell receptor beta chains share one sample of origin, sequenced in a study of blood T cell repertoires in COVID-19. Sequencing used immunoSEQ multiplex PCR; TCRdb keeps in-frame clones, though not all of them. Seen here are tens of thousands of clones, more than 70% observed once, and the top ten hold roughly an eighth. The sequencing sample was made of peripheral blood. The receptors stem from a human donor with active COVID-19. The donor label of this sample is uncertain.

J is TRBJ2-3 and V is TRBV11-3, with 7 bases aligning to TRBD1. Germline values: CDR1 SGHNT, CDR2 YENEEA. This CDR3 region has 15 residues. Trimming cost V 4 bases and J 1 base; bases outside gene matches: 5. The CDR3 protein is CASSSRQGGTDTQYF. The CDR3 DNA sequence: TGTGCCAGCAGCTCACGACAGGGAGGCACAGATACGCAGTATTTT.

This chain's CDR3 is CASSHGQTNQPQHF. CDR3 sequence (DNA): TGCGCCAGCAGCCACGGACAGACTAATCAGCCCCAGCATTTT. The genes are TRBV4-1 and TRBJ1-5, with D maybe TRBD1 (6 bases). The CDR3 contains 14 residues. The germline V gene encodes CDR1 MGHRA and CDR2 YSYEKL. V was pared by 3 bases and J by 4 bases, with 10 bases between.

This rearrangement joins TRBV6-5 to TRBJ2-7; TRBD1 matches at 8 bases. The CDR3 length is 15 residues. Germline V CDR1 and CDR2: MNHEY, SVGAGI. After removal of 6 bases from V and 2 bases from J, the junction contained 9 bases not matched to a gene. The DNA of the CDR3 is TGTGCCAGCAGCCTGTCGTGGGACAGGACCTACGAGCAGTACTTC. Amino acid sequence: CASSLSWDRTYEQYF.

J is TRBJ1-2 and V is TRBV6-2 or TRBV6-3; a possible D gene is TRBD1 (6 bases). This CDR3 has 12 amino acids. Deletions cut 3 bases from V and 5 bases from J, with 7 bases between. Germline V gene lookup returns CDR1 MNHEY and CDR2 SVGEGT. The CDR3 here is CASSYTGYGYTF. CDR3 DNA: TGTGCCAGCAGTTATACAGGGTATGGCTACACCTTC.

The rearrangement joins TRBV9 to TRBJ1-1; D unresolved. This CDR3 is 14 amino acids long. The V end was cut by 4 bases, the J end by 4 bases, with 14 bases between. From germline, CDR1 is SGDLS and CDR2 YYNGEE. This CDR3 reads CASSPSSTTTEAFF. DNA for the CDR3: TGTGCCAGCAGCCCTTCATCTACCACCACTGAAGCTTTCTTT.

The chain has TRBV6-8 and TRBJ2-7, with 15 nucleotides matching TRBD2. This CDR3 spans 16 amino acids. The ends lost 6 bases at V and 3 bases at J; junction bases unmatched: 6. Germline-derived CDR1 and CDR2 are MNHGY and SAAAGT. The CDR3 loop reads CASSGLAGGPFYEQYF. The CDR3 DNA reads TGTGCCAGCAGCGGACTAGCGGGGGGGCCTTTCTACGAGCAGTACTTC.

The genes are TRBV5-5 and TRBJ2-2; 11 bases fit TRBD1. Germline assignment: CDR1 SGHKS and CDR2 YYEKEE (reference sequence). This CDR3 has 16 residues. The ends lost 3 bases at V and 1 base at J; junction bases unmatched: 2. The CDR3 spells CASSWTGGGNTGELFF. As DNA, the CDR3 is TGTGCCAGCAGCTGGACAGGGGGCGGGAACACCGGGGAGCTGTTTTTT. The whole variable domain, remainder taken from reference TRBV5-5 and TRBJ2-2, is DAGVTQSPTHLIKTRGQQVTLRCSPISGHKSVSWYQQVLGQGPQFIFQYYEKEERGRGNFPDRFSARQFPNYSSELNVNALLLGDSALYLCASSWTGGGNTGELFFGEGSRLTVL.

The genes are TRBV25-1 and TRBJ2-5; maybe TRBD2 (6 bases). Germline CDR1 MGHDK, CDR2 SYGVNS. Trimming stripped 2 bases from V and 1 base from J, with 20 bases between. This CDR3 is built from 18 residues. The CDR3 spells CASSETGLNGGRQETQYF. The CDR3, as DNA: TGTGCCAGCAGTGAAACGGGTCTTAACGGGGGTCGCCAAGAGACCCAGTACTTC.

This chain connects TRBV12-5 to TRBJ1-4; 7 positions agree with TRBD1. The CDR3 is 16 residues long. Germline V gene lookup returns CDR1 LGHNT and CDR2 FRNRAP. With V trimmed by 7 bases and J by 0 bases, 8 bases remained unmatched. CDR3 sequence (DNA): TGTGCTAGTGCCCCAGGACAGGCTGCAACTAATGAAAAACTGTTTTTT. Protein product: CASAPGQAATNEKLFF.

The rearrangement joins TRBV4-2 to TRBJ1-1, with 7 bases that match TRBD1. The V gene end was trimmed by 1 base and the J gene end by 7 bases; junction bases not matched to a gene: 9. This CDR3 is built from 15 residues. The germline V gene has CDR1 LGHNA and CDR2 YNFKEQ. This CDR3 reads CASSQVQPGQNEAFF. As DNA, the CDR3 is TGTGCCAGCAGCCAAGTTCAGCCGGGACAGAATGAAGCTTTCTTT.

The V and J genes are TRBV9 and TRBJ1-2; D unclear. Trimming removed 1 base at V and 4 bases at J, with 11 bases between. This CDR3 has 14 amino acids. CDR1 is SGDLS and CDR2 is YYNGEE in the germline V gene. The CDR3, as DNA: TGTGCCAGCAGCGTAAGGTCAGGTAGCTATGGCTACACCTTC. Residues: CASSVRSGSYGYTF.

The chain combines TRBV19 with TRBJ2-2, with D hard to call. Deletions cut 0 bases from V and 7 bases from J, with 6 bases between. Germline CDR1 LNHDA, CDR2 SQIVND (reference sequence). The CDR3 totals 13 residues. CDR3 amino acids: CASSIEGHGELFF. In DNA, the CDR3 is TGTGCCAGTAGTATAGAGGGCCACGGGGAGCTGTTTTTT. The complete variable domain, with remaining parts taken from reference TRBV19 and TRBJ2-2, reads DGGITQSPKYLFRKEGQNVTLSCEQNLNHDAMYWYRQDPGQGLRLIYYSQIVNDFQKGDIAEGYSVSREKKESFPLTVTSAQKNPTAFYLCASSIEGHGELFFGEGSRLTVL.

The V gene is TRBV19, the J gene TRBJ1-5; 9 positions agree with TRBD1. Per the germline V gene, CDR1 is LNHDA and CDR2 is SQIVND (reference sequence). The V segment lost 1 base and the J segment 0 bases; nucleotides outside the gene matches: 7. This CDR3 is built from 18 residues. The CDR3 protein is CASSIGGGTGTSNQPQHF. The DNA of the CDR3 is TGTGCCAGTAGTATAGGGGGCGGGACAGGGACTAGCAATCAGCCCCAGCATTTT.

This clone was observed a handful of times. The chain uses TRBV7-2 and TRBJ1-6, with D perhaps TRBD1 (5 bases). The germline V gene encodes CDR1 SGHTA and CDR2 FQGNSA. With 1 base removed from V and 7 bases from J, the gap between germline ends came to 8 bases. The CDR3 runs 14 residues. CDR3 sequence: CASSLERQNSPLHF. The CDR3 DNA sequence: TGTGCCAGCAGCTTAGAACGACAGAATTCACCCCTCCACTTT.

This clone was recorded a few times. This rearrangement joins TRBV9 to TRBJ2-2; 9 bases align to TRBD2. The CDR3 runs to 16 residues. Germline loops: CDR1 SGDLS, CDR2 YYNGEE. Unmatched junction bases numbered 6, after V lost 4 bases and J lost 2 bases. CDR3 amino acids: CASSRGTSLNTGELFF. In DNA, the CDR3 is TGTGCCAGCAGCCGAGGGACTAGCCTAAACACCGGGGAGCTGTTTTTT.

This clone was seen only once. The V gene is TRBV19, the J gene TRBJ2-7; D is possibly TRBD1 (5 bases). V lost 0 bases and J 2 bases, leaving 20 bases between the germline ends. Germline CDR1 is LNHDA and CDR2 is SQIVND (reference sequence). The CDR3 consists of 18 residues. CDR3 coding DNA: TGTGCCAGTAGTATAGATGTTCAGGGCGGTCACATCACCTACGAGCAGTACTTC. This gives the protein CASSIDVQGGHITYEQYF.

The V and J genes are TRBV24-1 and TRBJ1-2; weak D call: TRBD1 (5 bases). The CDR3 extends over 17 amino acids. The V gene lost 5 bases and the J gene lost 6 bases, with 24 bases spanning the gap. From germline, CDR1 is KGHDR and CDR2 SFDVKD. This CDR3 is CATSVIAQGGESDGYTF. The CDR3 DNA reads TGTGCCACCAGTGTAATCGCGCAGGGAGGGGAGTCGGATGGCTACACCTTC.

The chain employs TRBV21-1 and TRBJ1-2; the table calls TRBD1, which could not be checked here. TRBV21-1 is listed as a pseudogene. The CDR3 has 15 residues. The CDR3 bases are TGTGCCAGCAGCAGGAAGCGAACAGGGGGCTATGGCTACACCTTC. Encoded protein: CASSRKRTGGYGYTF.

The V call is TRBV11-1, the J call TRBJ2-6; possible D gene TRBD2, 5 bases. Between the trimmed V and J ends, which lost 1 base and 3 bases, there was a span of 7 bases. Germline V gene sequence: CDR1 SGHAT, CDR2 FQDESV (reference sequence). CDR3 length: 15 amino acids. In DNA, the CDR3 is TGTGCCAGCAGCTTAGGAGGGATTGGGGCCAACGTCCTGACTTTC. Amino acid sequence: CASSLGGIGANVLTF.

The V gene is TRBV5-1, the J gene TRBJ1-1; D is unresolved. Germline V CDR1 and CDR2: SGHRS, YFSETQ. The length of the CDR3 is 13 residues. V was clipped by 6 bases and J by 1 base, with 10 bases between them. The CDR3 is CASTQAGNTEAFF. CDR3 nucleotides: TGCGCCAGCACCCAGGCAGGGAACACTGAAGCTTTCTTT.